This T cell receptor (beta chain) was retrieved from a study of Ad26.COV2.S vaccination and SARS-CoV-2 variants. In germline, CDR1 is LNHDA, CDR2 SQIVND (reference sequence). The CDR3 has 13 residues. V was shortened by 2 bases and J by 1 base, with 5 bases between the two germline ends. Some clones are missing from TCRdb's copy, which holds only in-frame ones; the method was immunoSEQ multiplex PCR. The table includes about 680,000 clones, roughly 90% detected once. Described treatment: approximately 18 received Ad26.COV2.S at low or high dose, single or two shots; roughly five received placebo; per-sample allocation not given. Sampling was done on day 63 after the first vaccine or placebo injection.

The chain couples TRBV19 to TRBJ1-1; no firm D call. The sequence was collected from a person between 18 and 65 years old who received the Ad26.COV2.S COVID-19 vaccine or a placebo. The source material was peripheral blood, sampled in a trial of Ad26.COV2.S vaccine versus placebo. The CDR3 DNA reads TGTGCCAGTAGTATACTGAAGAACACTGAAGCTTTCTTT. Translating gives CASSILKNTEAFF.